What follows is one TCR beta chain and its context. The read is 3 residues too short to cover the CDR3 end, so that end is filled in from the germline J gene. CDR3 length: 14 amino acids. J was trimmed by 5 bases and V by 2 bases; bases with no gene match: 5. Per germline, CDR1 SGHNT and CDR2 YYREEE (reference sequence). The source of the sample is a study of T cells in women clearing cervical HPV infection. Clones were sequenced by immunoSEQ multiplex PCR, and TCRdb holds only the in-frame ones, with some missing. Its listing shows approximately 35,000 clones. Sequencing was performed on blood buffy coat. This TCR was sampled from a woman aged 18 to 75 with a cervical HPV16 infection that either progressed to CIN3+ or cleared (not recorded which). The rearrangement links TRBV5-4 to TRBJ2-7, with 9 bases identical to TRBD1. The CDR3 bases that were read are TGTGCCAGCAGCTTCGGGGACAGGGCTAACGAG. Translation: CASSFGDRANE. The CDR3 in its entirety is CASSFGDRANEQYF.